This TCR beta chain was identified in a study of T cells in Graves' hyperthyroidism and ophthalmopathy. Study conclusions and caveats: Also found in blood were most expanded thyroid clonotypes above 0.001.

V shed 2 bases and J 4 bases; nucleotides not matched to a gene: 4. The CDR3 is 15 amino acids. The germline V gene encodes CDR1 SNHLY and CDR2 FYNNEI. RNA transcripts gave rise to amplified TCR beta CDR3 regions. The HTBI primer set was used in a first-round RT-PCR of the TCR CDR3. MiXCR was run by TCRdb on the multiplex PCR reads, yielding one entry per CDR3 protein. The sample carries 550,000 to 650,000 distinct CDR3 sequences, roughly 13% recorded once. This clonotype was detected many times. No antigen is known for it. J is TRBJ2-3 and V is TRBV2; 9 nucleotides line up with TRBD2. The clonotype comes from a woman under 40 with Graves' hyperthyroidism that later progressed to Graves' ophthalmopathy. Material for sequencing was blood. The CDR3 reads CASSELAGGPDTQYF. CDR3 DNA sequence: TGTGCCAGCAGTGAATTGGCGGGAGGGCCAGATACGCAGTATTTT.